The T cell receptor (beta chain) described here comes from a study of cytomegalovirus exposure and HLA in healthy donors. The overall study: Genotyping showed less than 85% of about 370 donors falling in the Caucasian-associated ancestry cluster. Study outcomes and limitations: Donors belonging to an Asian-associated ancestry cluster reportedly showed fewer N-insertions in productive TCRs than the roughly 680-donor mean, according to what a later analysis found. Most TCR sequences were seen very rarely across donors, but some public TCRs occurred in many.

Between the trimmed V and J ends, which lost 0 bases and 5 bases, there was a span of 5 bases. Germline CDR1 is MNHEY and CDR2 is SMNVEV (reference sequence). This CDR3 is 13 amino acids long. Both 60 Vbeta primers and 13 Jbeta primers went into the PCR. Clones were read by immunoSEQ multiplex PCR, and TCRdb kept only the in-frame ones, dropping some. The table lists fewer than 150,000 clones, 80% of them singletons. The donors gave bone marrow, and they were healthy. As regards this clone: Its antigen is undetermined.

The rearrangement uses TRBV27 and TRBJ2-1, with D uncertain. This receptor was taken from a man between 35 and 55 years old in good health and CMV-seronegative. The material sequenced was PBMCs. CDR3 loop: CASSLSLNNEQFF. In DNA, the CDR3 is TGTGCCAGCAGTTTATCACTAAACAATGAGCAGTTCTTC.